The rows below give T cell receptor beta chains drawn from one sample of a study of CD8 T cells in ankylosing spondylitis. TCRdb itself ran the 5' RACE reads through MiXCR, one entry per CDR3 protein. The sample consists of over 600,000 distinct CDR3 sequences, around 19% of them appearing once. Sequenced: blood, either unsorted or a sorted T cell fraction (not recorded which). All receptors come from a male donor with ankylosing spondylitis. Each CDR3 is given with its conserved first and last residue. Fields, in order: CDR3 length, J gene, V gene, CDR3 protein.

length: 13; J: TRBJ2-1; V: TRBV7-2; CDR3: CASSVRPQGGQFF
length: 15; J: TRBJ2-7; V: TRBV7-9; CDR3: CASSSRTGVPYEQYF
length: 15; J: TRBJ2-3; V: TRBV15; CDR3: CATSRRILAQDTQYF
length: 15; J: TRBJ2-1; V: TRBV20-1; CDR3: CSARLLAGVVNEQFF
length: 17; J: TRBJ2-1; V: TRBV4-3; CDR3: CASSQDRSGGLYNEQFF
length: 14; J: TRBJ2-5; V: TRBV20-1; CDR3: CSARDLSFQETQYF
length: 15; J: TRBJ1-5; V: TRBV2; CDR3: CASSDSFLSNQPQHF
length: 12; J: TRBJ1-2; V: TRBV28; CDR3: CASQTGPYGYTF
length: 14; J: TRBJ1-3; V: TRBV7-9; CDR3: CASNLDEGRTTIYF
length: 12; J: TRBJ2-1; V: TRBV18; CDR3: CASSPVQAEQFF
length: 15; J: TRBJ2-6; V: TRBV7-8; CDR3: CASSITQGPANVLTF
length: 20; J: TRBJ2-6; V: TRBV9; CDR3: CASSVARTGTRDYGANVLTF
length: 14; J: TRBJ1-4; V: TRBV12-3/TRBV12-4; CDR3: CASSFWTDHEKLFF
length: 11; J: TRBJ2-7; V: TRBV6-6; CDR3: CASSYTYEQYF
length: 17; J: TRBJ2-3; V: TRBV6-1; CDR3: CASRPAGGRSITDTQYF
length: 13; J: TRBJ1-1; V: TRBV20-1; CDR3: CSARDPGQAEAFF
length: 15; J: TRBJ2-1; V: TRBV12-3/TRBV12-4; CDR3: CASSQLRDSYNEQFF
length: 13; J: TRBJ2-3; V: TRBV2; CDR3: CAVGDYPTDTQYF
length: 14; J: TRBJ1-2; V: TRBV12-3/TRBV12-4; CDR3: CASSFSRQANGYTF
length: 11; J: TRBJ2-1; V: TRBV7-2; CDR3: CASSPQIRTRF
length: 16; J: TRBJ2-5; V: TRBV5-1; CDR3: CASSRTLAGAQETQYF
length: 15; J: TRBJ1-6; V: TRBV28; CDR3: CASSARDRVISPLHF
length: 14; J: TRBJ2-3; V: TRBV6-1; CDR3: CASKTATSTDTQYF
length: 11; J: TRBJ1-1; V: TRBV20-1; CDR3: CSAEGDTEAFF
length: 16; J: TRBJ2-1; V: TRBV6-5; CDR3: CASSYGLAGGLNEQFF
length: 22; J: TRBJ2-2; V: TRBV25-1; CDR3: CASSEIQGGWTSGSPDTGELFF
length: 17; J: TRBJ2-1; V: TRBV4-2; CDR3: CASSQDTGTSDFGEQFF
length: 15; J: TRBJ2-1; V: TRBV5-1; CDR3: CASSLGQGRYNEQFF
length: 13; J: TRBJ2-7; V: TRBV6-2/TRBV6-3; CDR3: CASRTGVPYEQYF
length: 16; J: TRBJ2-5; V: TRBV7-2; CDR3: CASSITSTASDETQYF
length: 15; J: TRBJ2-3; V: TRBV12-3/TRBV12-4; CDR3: CASSLGGRVTDTQYF